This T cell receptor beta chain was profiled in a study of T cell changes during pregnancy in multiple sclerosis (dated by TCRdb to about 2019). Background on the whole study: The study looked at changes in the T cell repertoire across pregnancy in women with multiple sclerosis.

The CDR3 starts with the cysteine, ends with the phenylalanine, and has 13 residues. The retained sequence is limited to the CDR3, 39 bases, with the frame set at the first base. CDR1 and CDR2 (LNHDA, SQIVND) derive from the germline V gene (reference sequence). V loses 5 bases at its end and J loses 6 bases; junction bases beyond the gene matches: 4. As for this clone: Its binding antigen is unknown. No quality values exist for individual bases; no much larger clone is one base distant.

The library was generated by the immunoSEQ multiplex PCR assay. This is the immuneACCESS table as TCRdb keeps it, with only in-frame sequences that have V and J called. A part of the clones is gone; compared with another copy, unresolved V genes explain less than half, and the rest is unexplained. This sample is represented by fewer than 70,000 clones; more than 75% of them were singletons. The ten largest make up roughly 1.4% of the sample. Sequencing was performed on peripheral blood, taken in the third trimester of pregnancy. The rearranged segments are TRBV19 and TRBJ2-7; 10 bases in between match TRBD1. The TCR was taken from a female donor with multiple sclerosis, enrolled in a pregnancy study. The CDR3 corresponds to CASSVGQGLEQYF. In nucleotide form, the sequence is TGTGCCAGTAGTGTGGGACAGGGGCTCGAGCAGTACTTC.